Shown below are 6 T cell receptor beta chains from a single sample sequenced in a study of Graves' ophthalmopathy and Graves' hyperthyroidism. The study amplified TCR beta CDR3 regions using RNA transcripts. HTBI primers primed a first-round RT-PCR, and a second-round multiplex PCR followed. TCRdb redid the calling of the multiplex PCR reads with MiXCR, one entry per CDR3 protein. The table has over a million distinct CDR3 sequences, about 36% seen once. The sequenced material came from peripheral blood or thyroid tissue (not recorded which). These TCRs come from an adult man with Graves' hyperthyroidism.

V gene TRBV10-3 combines with J gene TRBJ2-5; D is tentatively TRBD1 or TRBD2 (5 bases each). The CDR3 is 13 amino acids. V lost 2 bases and J lost 12, with 16 bases in between. CDR1 and CDR2 from the germline V gene are ENHRY and SYGVKD. The DNA for the CDR3 is TGTGCCATCAGTGAGCCGGGACGGGCTCCGGAGTACTTC. It translates to CAISEPGRAPEYF.

As concerns this clonotype: An end of the junction does not agree with germline; a read error may underlie this. The V call is TRBV10-3, the J call TRBJ2-7; weak D call: TRBD1 (6 bases). Germline values: CDR1 ENHRY, CDR2 SYGVKD. CDR3 length: 15 amino acids. The CDR3 sequence is CASSEGGSGSHEQYF. CDR3 DNA: TGTGCCAGCAGTGAAGGGGGAAGCGGCTCCCACGAGCAGTACTTC.

In its sample, this clonotype was seen many times. The chain combines TRBV14 with TRBJ2-5; possibly TRBD1 for D (6 bases). There are 13 residues in the CDR3. The germline CDR1 and CDR2 sequences are SGHDN and FVKESK. The V gene lost 1 base and the J gene lost 7 bases, with 10 bases spanning the gap. CDR3 region: CASSQAGDGTQYF. CDR3 in DNA: TGTGCCAGCAGCCAAGCAGGGGACGGGACCCAGTACTTC.

CDR3 amino acids: CASSQGWGYTF. DNA of the CDR3: TGTGCCAGCAGCCAGGGTTGGGGCTACACCTTC. The chain joins TRBV6-5 to TRBJ1-2; D may be TRBD1 (5 bases). The V gene's germline CDR1 is MNHEY and CDR2 SVGAGI. The CDR3 runs to 11 residues. The V end was cut by 6 bases, the J end by 8 bases, with 10 bases between.

The rearrangement joins TRBV29-1 to TRBJ2-5; TRBD2 is a possible D gene (5 bases). The germline V and J ends were trimmed by 4 bases and 7 bases, with 13 bases remaining between them. Germline-derived CDR1 and CDR2 are SQVTM and ANQGSEA. This CDR3 is 12 amino acids long. This CDR3 reads CSVGSGPTTQYF. In DNA, the CDR3 is TGCAGCGTTGGAAGCGGACCGACGACCCAGTACTTC.

Worth noting for this clonotype: This is likely a read error, given that the CDR3 carries no conserved phenylalanine or tryptophan at its end. The chain couples TRBV10-2 to TRBJ2-7; 9 positions match TRBD1. The CDR3 spans 15 residues. Per germline, CDR1 WSHSY and CDR2 SAAADI. The CDR3 sequence is CASSYSAGTGREQYL. The CDR3 DNA follows: TGTGCCAGCAGTTACTCGGCCGGGACAGGGCGGGAGCAGTACCTC.